A selection of T cell receptor beta chains follows, all from one sample in a study of CD8 T cells in Susac syndrome. TCRdb reanalysed the immunoSEQ multiplex PCR reads using MiXCR and keeps one entry per CDR3 protein. The table lists hundreds of thousands of distinct CDR3 sequences, approximately 89% of them singletons, with more than 0.09% in the top ten. Sequencing was performed on CD8+ T cells from PBMCs. These receptors originate from a human donor with multiple sclerosis. Both conserved end residues are part of each CDR3. D genes are given only for firm matches.

V gene	J gene	D gene	CDR3 protein
TRBV5-4	TRBJ2-6	TRBD2	CASSLLGGGVGANVLTF
TRBV7-2	TRBJ1-2	-	CASSSAFQGGYTF
TRBV9	TRBJ1-3	TRBD1	CASSVDRGPTGNTIYF
TRBV19	TRBJ1-1	-	CASSPLDRLGTEAFF
TRBV6-1	TRBJ1-6	-	CASLDQSSYNSPLHF
TRBV4-1	TRBJ1-2	-	CASSQGGVNYGYTF
TRBV19	TRBJ2-1	-	CASKRGIAAYNEQFF
TRBV7-9	TRBJ2-1	TRBD2	CASSEGLAGNEQFF
TRBV19	TRBJ1-1	-	CASSIVLVGNTEAFF
TRBV3-1	TRBJ2-7	-	CASSPTGSDEQYF
TRBV5-1	TRBJ2-5	TRBD2	CASSGQLAGGGETQYF
TRBV20-1	TRBJ1-1	-	CSAAGPMNTEAFF
TRBV5-8	TRBJ1-2	-	CASSPTGGYGYTF
TRBV6-6	TRBJ2-7	-	CASSYVRTETYEQYF
TRBV6-6	TRBJ1-2	-	CASSYLNDPDGYTF
TRBV6-1	TRBJ2-7	-	CASSEAWASSYEQYF
TRBV5-8	TRBJ2-3	-	CASPVGALSSTDTQYF
TRBV2	TRBJ2-3	-	CASSESAGEDTQYF
TRBV9	TRBJ2-1	-	CASSGDRDPGGRQFF
TRBV4-1	TRBJ1-2	TRBD1	CASSQINTDREYTF
TRBV28	TRBJ1-4	-	CASSFPRTGLKEKLFF
TRBV28	TRBJ2-7	-	CASSLRGPLEQYF
TRBV14	TRBJ2-5	-	CASSQGFQETQYF
TRBV4-1	TRBJ2-7	-	CASSQDPSYIYEQYF
TRBV6-1	TRBJ1-1	-	CASSDLLGTEAFF
TRBV7-9	TRBJ2-1	-	CASSRIETYNEQFF
TRBV2	TRBJ2-7	-	CASTEGDWGAYEQYF
TRBV19	TRBJ1-2	-	CASSIGLGYGYTF
TRBV4-1	TRBJ2-1	-	CASSQENRRPYNEQFF
TRBV29-1	TRBJ2-5	-	CSVVQGEETQYF
TRBV5-1	TRBJ2-3	TRBD1	CASSLGTGQGTDTQYF
TRBV7-2	TRBJ2-7	-	CASSYQGSYEQYF